This T cell receptor (beta chain) was profiled in a study of blood T cell repertoires in COVID-19. Study processing details: Estimation of nucleated cell counts relied on the amplification of reference gene primers. Sequencing was performed with immunoSEQ multiplex PCR; in TCRdb, only in-frame clones are kept and a portion is missing. V and J calls and clone size follow that table, whereas D and trimming were derived from the DNA. Altogether under 300,000 clones are present, approximately 85% being singletons, with the ten largest covering around 10%. CDR1 is SNHLY and CDR2 is FYNNEI in the germline V gene. Trimming cost V 11 bases and J 5 bases, with 19 bases left between them. The CDR3 loop spans 14 amino acids.

The rearrangement uses TRBV2 and TRBJ2-1; maybe TRBD1 (7 bases). The source is an older woman with acute or convalescent COVID-19. Sequencing was done on a sample of peripheral blood. The CDR3 is CAGGVDRANNEQFF. DNA for the CDR3: TGTGCCGGAGGGGTCGACAGGGCTAACAATGAGCAGTTCTTC. Full variable domain (outside the CDR3, taken from reference TRBV2 and TRBJ2-1): EPEVTQTPSHQVTQMGQEVILRCVPISNHLYFYWYRQILGQKVEFLVSFYNNEISEKSEIFDDQFSVERPDGSNFTLKIRSTKLEDSAMYFCAGGVDRANNEQFFGPGTRLTVL.